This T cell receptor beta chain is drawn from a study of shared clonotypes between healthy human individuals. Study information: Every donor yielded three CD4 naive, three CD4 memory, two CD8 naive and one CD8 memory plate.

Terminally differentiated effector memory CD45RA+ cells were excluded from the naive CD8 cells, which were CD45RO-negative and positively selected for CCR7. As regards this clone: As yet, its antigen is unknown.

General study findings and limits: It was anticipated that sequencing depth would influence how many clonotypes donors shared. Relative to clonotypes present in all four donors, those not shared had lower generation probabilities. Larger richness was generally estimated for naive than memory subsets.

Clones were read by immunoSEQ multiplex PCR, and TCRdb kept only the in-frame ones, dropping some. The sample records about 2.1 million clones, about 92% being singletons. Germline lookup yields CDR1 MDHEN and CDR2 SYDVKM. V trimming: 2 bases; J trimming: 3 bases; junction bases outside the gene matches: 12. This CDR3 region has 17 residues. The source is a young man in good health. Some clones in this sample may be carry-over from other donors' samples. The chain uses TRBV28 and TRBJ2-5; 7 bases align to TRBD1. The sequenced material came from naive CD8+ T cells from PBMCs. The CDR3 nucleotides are TGTGCCAGCAGTTTAGTCCCCGCCGCTGACAGGGAAGAGACCCAGTACTTC. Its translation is CASSLVPAADREETQYF. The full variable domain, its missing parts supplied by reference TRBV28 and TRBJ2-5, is DVKVTQSSRYLVKRTGEKVFLECVQDMDHENMFWYRQDPGLGLRLIYFSYDVKMKEKGDIPEGYSVSREKKERFSLILESASTNQTSMYLCASSLVPAADREETQYFGPGTRLLVL.